One and the same sample provided the 3 T cell receptor beta chains below, sequenced in a study of blood T cell repertoires in COVID-19. Clones were sequenced by immunoSEQ multiplex PCR, and TCRdb holds only the in-frame ones, with some missing. There are approximately 78,000 clones in the sample; 90% to 95% occur only once, and 2.6% lies in the top ten. Sequenced: peripheral blood. The receptor source for this set is a man between 50 and 59 years old with COVID-19, enrolled during active disease.

The chain recombines TRBV6-2 or TRBV6-3 with TRBJ2-7; TRBD1 aligns across 7 bases. This CDR3 region has 13 residues. CDR1 and CDR2 from the germline V gene are MNHEY and SVGEGT. Trimming removed 4 bases from V and 2 bases from J; junction bases left unmatched: 2. The CDR3 region is CASSFDRAYEQYV. CDR3 nucleotides: TGTGCCAGCAGTTTTGACAGGGCCTACGAGCAGTACGTC.

The V gene is TRBV3-1 (or the pseudogene TRBV3-2), the J gene TRBJ1-1; D is ambiguous. The CDR3 spans 14 residues. Trimming shortened V by 2 bases and J by 6 bases, and 13 bases separated the two germline ends. Germline assignment: CDR1 LGHDT and CDR2 YNNKEL (reference sequence). The chain's CDR3 is CASSQRGRAAEAFF. The CDR3 coding sequence is TGTGCCAGCAGCCAAAGAGGGCGCGCGGCTGAAGCTTTCTTT.

V is TRBV11-3 and J is TRBJ2-7; 10 bases map to TRBD1. The V gene's germline CDR1 is SGHNT and CDR2 YENEEA. The CDR3 loop spans 18 amino acids. After removal of 5 bases from V and 7 bases from J, the junction contained 20 bases not matched to a gene. The CDR3 nucleotides read TGTGCCAGCAGCGACCGTACCAAAGGGACAGGGGTTAGTGGGGAGCAGTACGTC. Its translation is CASSDRTKGTGVSGEQYV.